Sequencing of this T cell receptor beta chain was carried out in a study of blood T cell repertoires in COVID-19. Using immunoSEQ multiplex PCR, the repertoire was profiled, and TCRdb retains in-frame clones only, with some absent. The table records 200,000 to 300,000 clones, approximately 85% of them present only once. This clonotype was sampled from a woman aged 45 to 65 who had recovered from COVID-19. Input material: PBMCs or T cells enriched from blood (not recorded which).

The CDR3: CASSPGTGGSFGYGYTF. The CDR3 DNA follows: TGTGCCAGCTCACCCGGGACAGGGGGCTCTTTCGGCTATGGCTACACCTTC. The chain links TRBV18 to TRBJ1-2; 12 bases align to TRBD1. V lost 3 bases and J lost 4; bases outside the gene matches: 9. Per the germline V gene, CDR1 is KGHSH and CDR2 is LQKENI. The length of the CDR3 is 17 residues.